The text below deals with one T cell receptor (beta chain). This entry belongs to a study of chemoradiotherapy in HPV16-positive cancers. Repeated repertoire sampling spanned the course of chemoradiotherapy. Clones were read by immunoSEQ multiplex PCR, and TCRdb kept only the in-frame ones, dropping some. The sample has approximately 4,600 clones, 75% to 90% seen once. V dropped 5 bases and J dropped 5 bases, with 12 bases sitting between them. Germline-derived CDR1 and CDR2 are SNHLY and FYNNEI. This CDR3 region has 13 residues. This clonotype was sampled from a human donor with HPV-associated anogenital cancer. The sequences come from tumor tissue, collected from a patient who underwent chemoradiotherapy. The chain carries TRBV2 and TRBJ2-5, with D perhaps assigned TRBD1 or TRBD2 (6 bases each). CDR3 sequence: CASSFLGGETQYF. The CDR3 DNA follows: TGTGCCAGCAGTTTCTTAGGGGGGGAGACCCAGTACTTC.